This T cell receptor beta chain was found in a study of T cell responses to AZD1222 COVID-19 vaccine. Study details: The study pooled second doses at about 4 or about 12 weeks. General study findings and limits: Receipt of two AZD1222 doses was followed by a rise in Spike-specific TCR breadth and depth. Clonal diversity was possibly underestimated, and white British individuals and females predominated among donors.

V was trimmed by 5 bases and J by 2 bases, leaving 6 bases between them. The CDR3 spans 12 residues. In regard to this clone: Its antigen is currently unknown.

Sequenced by immunoSEQ multiplex PCR; TCRdb stores in-frame clones only, minus some. The top ten clones hold approximately 1.4% of a sample with about 150,000 clones, roughly 92% of them seen once. The clonotype was recovered from an adult in good health. The sequencing here drew on peripheral blood, taken on day 0 of AZD1222 vaccination. V and J are TRBV12-3 or TRBV12-4 and TRBJ1-2, with D uncertain. DNA of the CDR3: TGTGCCAGCAGTCAGACAAACTATGGCTACACCTTC. Translated, it gives CASSQTNYGYTF.